Listed below are T cell receptor beta chains from one sample, sequenced in a study of early T cells in non-severe SARS-CoV-2 infection. One entry per CDR3 protein results from TCRdb running MiXCR on the 5' RACE reads. The sample shows tens of thousands of distinct CDR3 sequences, roughly 4% of them seen only once. The sample taken for sequencing was whole blood. The receptors shown here come from an adult who was a healthcare worker with PCR-confirmed SARS-CoV-2 infection or an uninfected control (not recorded which). CDR3s include the opening cysteine and the closing phenylalanine or tryptophan. A D gene is named only where the DNA matches it firmly. Part of the rows lack a size; the others show once, few, many or a class for expanded clones.

d_gene | j_gene | abundance | v_gene | CDR3aa | CDR3nt
TRBD1 | TRBJ2-2 | many | TRBV19 | CASQKVQGSGTGELFF | TGTGCCAGCCAGAAAGTACAGGGGTCGGGCACCGGGGAGCTGTTTTTT
TRBD1 | TRBJ2-5 | many | TRBV10-3 | CAISLGTGSVETQYF | TGTGCCATCAGTCTCGGGACAGGGAGCGTTGAGACCCAGTACTTC
TRBD2 | TRBJ2-7 | many | TRBV28 | CASNEREISYEQYF | TGTGCCAGCAATGAGCGGGAGATCTCCTACGAGCAGTACTTC
. | TRBJ2-2 | few | TRBV20-1 | CSARILQGWGTGELFF | TGCAGTGCTAGAATACTCCAGGGATGGGGCACCGGGGAGCTGTTTTTT
TRBD1 | TRBJ2-5 | . | TRBV25-1 | CASSVGQGHGETQYF | TGTGCCAGCAGTGTCGGACAGGGTCACGGAGAGACCCAGTACTTC
. | TRBJ2-1 | many | TRBV20-1 | CSARDVPDNEQFF | TGCAGTGCTAGAGATGTACCAGACAATGAGCAGTTCTTC
. | TRBJ2-1 | few | TRBV15 | CATSRDPSSYNEQFF | TGTGCCACCAGCAGAGACCCAAGCTCCTACAATGAGCAGTTCTTC
. | TRBJ1-2 | many | TRBV6-1 | CASSETGRSNLFNYGYTF | TGTGCCAGCAGTGAAACTGGCAGGTCGAACCTCTTCAACTATGGCTACACCTTC
TRBD2 | TRBJ2-1 | many | TRBV28 | CASRQIAGSYNEQFF | TGTGCCAGCAGACAGATAGCGGGATCCTACAATGAGCAGTTCTTC
. | TRBJ2-7 | many | TRBV12-3/TRBV12-4 | CASSLVGAGLNNEQYF | TGTGCCAGCAGCCTTGTCGGGGCAGGCCTTAATAACGAGCAGTACTTC
TRBD1 | TRBJ1-2 | many | TRBV15 | CATSTRTGRNGYTF | TGTGCCACCAGCACCCGGACAGGGCGAAATGGCTACACCTTC
. | TRBJ2-5 | many | TRBV7-2 | CASSLVGAGSGETQYF | TGTGCCAGCAGCTTAGTAGGGGCGGGAAGTGGAGAGACCCAGTACTTC
. | TRBJ1-1 | many | TRBV11-3 | CASSLDPRLEAFF | TGTGCCAGCAGCTTAGACCCCAGACTTGAAGCTTTCTTT
TRBD1 | TRBJ2-5 | medium-sized | TRBV12-3/TRBV12-4 | CASREQGSQETQYF | TGTGCCAGCAGGGAACAGGGGAGTCAAGAGACCCAGTACTTC
. | TRBJ2-7 | many | TRBV7-2 | CASSPSYEQYF | TGTGCCAGCAGCCCTTCCTACGAGCAGTACTTC
. | TRBJ2-7 | few | TRBV7-9 | CASSPGLYEQYF | TGTGCCAGCAGCCCGGGGCTCTACGAGCAGTACTTC
. | TRBJ1-2 | . | TRBV29-1 | CSVLTPGGMGNYGYTF | TGCAGCGTTCTCACCCCCGGAGGGATGGGTAACTATGGCTACACCTTC
. | TRBJ2-1 | many | TRBV28 | CATTRQSSYNEQFF | TGTGCCACTACACGACAGAGCTCCTACAATGAGCAGTTCTTC
TRBD2 | TRBJ2-1 | many | TRBV27 | CASSFLAGGHNEQFF | TGTGCCAGCAGTTTTTTGGCGGGAGGCCACAATGAGCAGTTCTTC
TRBD2 | TRBJ2-1 | many | TRBV6-5 | CASRQEGGRAYNEQFF | TGTGCCAGCAGACAGGAAGGAGGGAGGGCCTACAATGAGCAGTTCTTC
. | TRBJ2-5 | few | TRBV15 | CATSRVSGFGAETQYF | TGTGCCACCAGCAGGGTTAGCGGTTTCGGGGCAGAGACCCAGTACTTC
. | TRBJ2-2 | many | TRBV7-6 | CASSLYTGELFF | TGTGCCAGCAGCCTCTACACCGGGGAGCTGTTTTTT
TRBD2 | TRBJ2-1 | . | TRBV6-2/TRBV6-3 | CASSYLLLLAGTLGEQFF | TGTGCCAGCAGTTACCTACTCCTCCTAGCGGGAACCCTTGGTGAGCAGTTCTTC
TRBD2 | TRBJ2-1 | many | TRBV27 | CASSSSREGPYNEQFF | TGTGCCAGCAGTTCGTCTCGGGAGGGCCCCTACAATGAGCAGTTCTTC
. | TRBJ1-5 | many | TRBV7-9 | CASSLENQPQHF | TGTGCCAGCAGCTTAGAGAATCAGCCCCAGCATTTT
. | TRBJ2-1 | many | TRBV14 | CASSQDRGLNEQFF | TGTGCCAGCAGCCAAGATCGGGGATTGAATGAGCAGTTCTTC
. | TRBJ2-1 | many | TRBV7-3 | CASSLSGGTTEQFF | TGTGCCAGCAGCTTAAGCGGCGGAACGACTGAGCAGTTCTTC
TRBD2 | TRBJ2-2 | few | TRBV12-3/TRBV12-4 | CAISRLLAGGPRELFF | TGTGCCATTTCTCGACTCTTGGCGGGAGGGCCCCGGGAGCTGTTTTTT
. | TRBJ2-7 | few | TRBV6-1 | CASSGIRLGTYEQYF | TGTGCCAGCAGTGGTATACGGCTAGGGACCTACGAGCAGTACTTC
. | TRBJ2-5 | many | TRBV12-3/TRBV12-4 | CASSLVRGWAQETQYF | TGTGCCAGCAGTTTAGTTCGTGGATGGGCCCAAGAGACCCAGTACTTC
TRBD1 | TRBJ1-2 | many | TRBV28 | CASSYRGQWYGYTF | TGTGCCAGCAGTTACAGGGGACAGTGGTATGGCTACACCTTC
. | TRBJ2-7 | . | TRBV27 | CASSLMETSTSYEQYF | TGTGCCAGCAGTTTAATGGAGACGTCGACCTCCTACGAGCAGTACTTC
. | TRBJ1-2 | many | TRBV29-1 | CSTSSPGEANYGYTF | TGCAGCACATCCAGCCCCGGGGAAGCTAACTATGGCTACACCTTC
. | TRBJ1-5 | many | TRBV5-1 | CASSLDWTRPQHF | TGCGCCAGCAGCTTGGACTGGACGAGGCCCCAGCATTTT
. | TRBJ2-7 | . | TRBV7-9 | CASSFDYEQYF | TGTGCCAGCAGCTTCGACTACGAGCAGTACTTC
TRBD2 | TRBJ2-2 | few | TRBV20-1 | CSARASGRVGTGELFF | TGCAGTGCTAGAGCGAGCGGGAGAGTGGGCACCGGGGAGCTGTTTTTT
. | TRBJ2-1 | many | TRBV5-1 | CASGREARGEQFF | TGCGCCAGCGGGCGTGAGGCACGCGGTGAGCAGTTCTTC
. | TRBJ2-5 | few | TRBV7-2 | CASSLGGGQETQYF | TGTGCCAGCAGCTTAGGAGGGGGACAAGAGACCCAGTACTTC
TRBD2 | TRBJ2-1 | many | TRBV5-1 | CASSLGTSGSHEQFF | TGCGCCAGCAGCTTGGGGACTAGCGGGAGTCATGAGCAGTTCTTC
. | TRBJ2-7 | many | TRBV7-2 | CASSSETGSYEQYF | TGTGCCAGCAGCTCCGAGACAGGCTCCTACGAGCAGTACTTC
. | TRBJ1-1 | many | TRBV5-1 | CASSLALQEMNTEAFF | TGCGCCAGCAGCTTGGCCCTACAGGAGATGAACACTGAAGCTTTCTTT
. | TRBJ1-1 | many | TRBV20-1 | CSARDGTLNTEAFF | TGCAGTGCTAGAGATGGGACATTGAACACTGAAGCTTTCTTT
. | TRBJ2-7 | . | TRBV2 | CASSRFYEQYF | TGTGCCAGCAGTCGCTTTTACGAGCAGTACTTC